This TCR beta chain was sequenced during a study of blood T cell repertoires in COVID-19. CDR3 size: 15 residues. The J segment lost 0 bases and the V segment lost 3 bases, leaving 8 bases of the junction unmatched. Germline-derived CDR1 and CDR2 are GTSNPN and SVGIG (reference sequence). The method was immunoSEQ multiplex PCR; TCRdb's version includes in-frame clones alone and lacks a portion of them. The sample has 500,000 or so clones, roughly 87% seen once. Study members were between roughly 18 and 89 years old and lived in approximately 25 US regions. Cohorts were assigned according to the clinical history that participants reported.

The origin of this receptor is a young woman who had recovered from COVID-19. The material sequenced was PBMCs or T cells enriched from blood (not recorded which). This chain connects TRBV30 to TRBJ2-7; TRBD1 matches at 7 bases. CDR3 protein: CAWSQDRVSSYEQYF. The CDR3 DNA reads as TGTGCCTGGAGCCAAGACAGGGTGAGCTCCTACGAGCAGTACTTC. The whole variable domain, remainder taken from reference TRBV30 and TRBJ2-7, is SQTIHQWPATLVQPVGSPLSLECTVEGTSNPNLYWYRQAAGRGLQLLFYSVGIGQISSEVPQNLSASRPQDRQFILSSKKLLLSDSGFYLCAWSQDRVSSYEQYFGPGTRLTVT.